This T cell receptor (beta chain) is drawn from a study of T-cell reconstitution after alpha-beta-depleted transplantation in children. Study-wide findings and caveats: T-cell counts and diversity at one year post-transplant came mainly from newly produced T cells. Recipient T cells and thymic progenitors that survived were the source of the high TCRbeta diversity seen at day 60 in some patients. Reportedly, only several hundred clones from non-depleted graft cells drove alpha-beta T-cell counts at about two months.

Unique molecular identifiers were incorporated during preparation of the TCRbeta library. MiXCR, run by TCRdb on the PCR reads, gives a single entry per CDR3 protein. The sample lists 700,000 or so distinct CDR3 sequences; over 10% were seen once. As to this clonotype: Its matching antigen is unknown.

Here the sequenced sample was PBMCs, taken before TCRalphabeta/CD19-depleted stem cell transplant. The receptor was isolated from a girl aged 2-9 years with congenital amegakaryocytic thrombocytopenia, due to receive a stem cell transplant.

CDR3 coding DNA: TGTGCCACCAGCAGAGAGGGTCACGGAAGCAATCAGCCCCAGCATTTT. Protein product: CATSREGHGSNQPQHF. This sequence joins TRBV15 and TRBJ1-5, with D hard to call. The V and J ends lost 0 bases and 1 base respectively, with 10 bases between them. The germline V gene encodes CDR1 LNHNV and CDR2 YYDKDF (reference sequence). The CDR3 has 16 amino acids.